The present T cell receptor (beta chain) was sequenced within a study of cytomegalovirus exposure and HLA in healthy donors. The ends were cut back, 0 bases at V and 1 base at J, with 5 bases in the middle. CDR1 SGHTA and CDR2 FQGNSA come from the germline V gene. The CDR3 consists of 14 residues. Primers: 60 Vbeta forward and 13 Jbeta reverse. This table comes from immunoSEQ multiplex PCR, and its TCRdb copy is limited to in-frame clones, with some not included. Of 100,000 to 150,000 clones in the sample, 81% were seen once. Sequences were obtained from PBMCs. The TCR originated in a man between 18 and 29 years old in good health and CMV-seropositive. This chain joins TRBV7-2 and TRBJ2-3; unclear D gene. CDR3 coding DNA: TGTGCCAGCAGCTTAGCCCCCGGCACAGATACGCAGTATTTT. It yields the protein CASSLAPGTDTQYF.